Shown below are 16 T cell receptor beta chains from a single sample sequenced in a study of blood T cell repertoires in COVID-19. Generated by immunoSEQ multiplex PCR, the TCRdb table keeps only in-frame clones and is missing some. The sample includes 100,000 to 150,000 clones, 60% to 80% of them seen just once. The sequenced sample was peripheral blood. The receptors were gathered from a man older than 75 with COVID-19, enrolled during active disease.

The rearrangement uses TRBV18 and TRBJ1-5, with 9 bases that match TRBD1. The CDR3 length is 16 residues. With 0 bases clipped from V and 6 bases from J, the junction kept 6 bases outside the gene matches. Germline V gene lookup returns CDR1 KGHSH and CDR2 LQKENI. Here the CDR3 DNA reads TGTGCCAGCTCACCACCCCAACAGGGGGCCGTTCAGCCCCAGCATTTT. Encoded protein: CASSPPQQGAVQPQHF.

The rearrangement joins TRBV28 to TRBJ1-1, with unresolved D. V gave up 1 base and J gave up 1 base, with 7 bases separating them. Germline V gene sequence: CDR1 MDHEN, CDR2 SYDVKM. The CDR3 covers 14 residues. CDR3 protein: CASSLLTGNTEAFF. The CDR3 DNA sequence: TGTGCCAGCAGTTTATTAACGGGGAACACTGAAGCTTTCTTT.

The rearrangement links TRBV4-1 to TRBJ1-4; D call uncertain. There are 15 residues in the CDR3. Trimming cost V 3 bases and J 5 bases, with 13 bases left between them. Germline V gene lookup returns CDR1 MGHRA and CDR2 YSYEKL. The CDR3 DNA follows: TGCGCCAGCAGCCAGGCTGTTTACGCCAATGAAAAACTGTTTTTT. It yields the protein CASSQAVYANEKLFF.

The CDR3 protein is CASSRGAEYLTDTQYF. The DNA for the CDR3 is TGCGCCAGCAGCCGTGGAGCGGAGTACCTCACAGATACGCAGTATTTT. The chain has TRBV5-1 and TRBJ2-3, with D maybe TRBD2 (5 bases). Germline-derived CDR1 and CDR2 are SGHRS and YFSETQ. This CDR3 is built from 16 residues. V was clipped by 4 bases and J by 2 bases, with 17 bases between them.

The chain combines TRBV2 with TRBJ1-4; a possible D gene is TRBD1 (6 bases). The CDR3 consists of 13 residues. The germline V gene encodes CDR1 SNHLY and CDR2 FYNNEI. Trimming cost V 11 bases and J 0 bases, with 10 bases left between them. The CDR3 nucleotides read TGTGCCGTACAGGGTACAACTAATGAAAAACTGTTTTTT. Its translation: CAVQGTTNEKLFF.

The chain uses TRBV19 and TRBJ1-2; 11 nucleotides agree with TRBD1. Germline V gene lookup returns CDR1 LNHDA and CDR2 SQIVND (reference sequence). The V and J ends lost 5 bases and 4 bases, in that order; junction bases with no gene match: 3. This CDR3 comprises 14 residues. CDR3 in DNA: TGTGCCAGTAGTTTCGGACAGGGGGCCTATGGCTACACCTTC. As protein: CASSFGQGAYGYTF.

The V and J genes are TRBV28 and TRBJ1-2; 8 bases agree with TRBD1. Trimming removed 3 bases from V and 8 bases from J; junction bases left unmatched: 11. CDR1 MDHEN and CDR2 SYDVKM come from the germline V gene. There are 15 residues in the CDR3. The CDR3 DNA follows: TGTGCCAGCAGTTTCTACTACAAACAGGGGGAGGGCTACACCTTC. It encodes CASSFYYKQGEGYTF.

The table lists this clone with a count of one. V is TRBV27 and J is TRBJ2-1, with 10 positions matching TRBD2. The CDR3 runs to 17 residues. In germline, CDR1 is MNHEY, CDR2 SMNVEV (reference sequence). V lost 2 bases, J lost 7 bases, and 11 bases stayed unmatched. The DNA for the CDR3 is TGTGCCAGCAGTTTAAGGTCCCCTAGCGGGGGTGGGAATGAGCAGTTCTTC. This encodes CASSLRSPSGGGNEQFF.

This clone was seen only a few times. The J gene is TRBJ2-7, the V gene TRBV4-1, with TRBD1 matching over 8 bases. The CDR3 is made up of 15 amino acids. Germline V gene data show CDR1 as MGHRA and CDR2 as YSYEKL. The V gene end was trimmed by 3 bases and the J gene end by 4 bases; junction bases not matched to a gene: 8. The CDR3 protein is CASSHSGGPGYEQYF. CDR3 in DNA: TGCGCCAGCAGCCACTCAGGGGGCCCGGGGTACGAGCAGTACTTC.

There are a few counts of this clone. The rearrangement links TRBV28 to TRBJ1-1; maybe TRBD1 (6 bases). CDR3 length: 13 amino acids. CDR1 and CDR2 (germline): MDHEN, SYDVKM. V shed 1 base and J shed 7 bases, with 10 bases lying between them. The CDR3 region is CASSLSGALEAFF. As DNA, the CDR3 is TGTGCCAGCAGTTTATCAGGGGCCCTTGAAGCTTTCTTT.

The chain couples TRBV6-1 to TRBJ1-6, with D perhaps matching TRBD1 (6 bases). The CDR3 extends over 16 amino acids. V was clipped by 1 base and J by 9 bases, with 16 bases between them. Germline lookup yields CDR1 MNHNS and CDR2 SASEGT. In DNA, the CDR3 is TGTGCCAGCAGTGAAGGGGCGACTAGGGGGGGTTCACCCCTCCACTTT. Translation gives CASSEGATRGGSPLHF.

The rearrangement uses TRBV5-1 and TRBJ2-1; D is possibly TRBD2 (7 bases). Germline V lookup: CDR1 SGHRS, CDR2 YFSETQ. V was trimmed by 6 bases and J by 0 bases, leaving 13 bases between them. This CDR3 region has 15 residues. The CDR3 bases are TGCGCCAGCATGGGAGGGGGGAGCTCCTACAATGAGCAGTTCTTC. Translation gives CASMGGGSSYNEQFF.

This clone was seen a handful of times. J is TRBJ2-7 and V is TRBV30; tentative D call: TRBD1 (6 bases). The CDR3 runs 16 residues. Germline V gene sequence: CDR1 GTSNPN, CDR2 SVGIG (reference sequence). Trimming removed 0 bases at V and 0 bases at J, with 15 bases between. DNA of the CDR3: TGTGCCTGGAGTGTACGACAGGTTCCCTCCTCCTACGAGCAGTACTTC. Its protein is CAWSVRQVPSSYEQYF.

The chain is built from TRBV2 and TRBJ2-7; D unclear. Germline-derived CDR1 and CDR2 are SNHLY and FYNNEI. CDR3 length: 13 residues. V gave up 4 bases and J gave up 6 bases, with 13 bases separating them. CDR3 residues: CASSGQYLAEQYF. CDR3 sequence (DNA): TGTGCCAGCAGTGGCCAGTATCTTGCCGAGCAGTACTTC.

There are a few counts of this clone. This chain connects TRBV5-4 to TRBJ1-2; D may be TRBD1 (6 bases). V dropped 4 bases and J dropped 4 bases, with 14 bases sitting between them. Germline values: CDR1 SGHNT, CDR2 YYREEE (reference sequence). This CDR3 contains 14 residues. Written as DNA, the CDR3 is TGTGCCAGCAGCCTACCACAGGGTCTCTATGGCTACACCTTC. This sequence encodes CASSLPQGLYGYTF.

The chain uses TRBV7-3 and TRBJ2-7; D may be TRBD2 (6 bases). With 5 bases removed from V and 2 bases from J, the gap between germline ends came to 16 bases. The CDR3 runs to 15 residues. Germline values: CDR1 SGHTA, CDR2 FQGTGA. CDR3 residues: CASSPLGDSTYEQYF. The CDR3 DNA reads TGTGCCAGCAGCCCTCTCGGGGACTCTACCTACGAGCAGTACTTC.